This T cell receptor (beta chain) was found in a study of T cells in localized non-small cell lung cancer. Data came from immunoSEQ multiplex PCR; TCRdb stores just in-frame clones and leaves some out. The sample contains over 15,000 clones, about 89% of which appear only once. CDR1 and CDR2 (germline): SGHKS, YYEKEE (reference sequence). This CDR3 contains 13 residues. Trimming took off 5 bases at V and 0 bases at J, with 8 bases between the two ends. Points from the study as a whole: Turning up in adjacent lung were a median approximately 60 of the top 100 tumor clones. The highest T cell clonality was in uninvolved adjacent lung, above tumor. A higher density of T cells in blood coincided with extended overall survival.

With regard to this clone: As yet, its antigen is unknown.

This receptor was obtained from a female donor older than 55 with stage III squamous cell lung carcinoma. The chain employs TRBV5-5 and TRBJ1-1; D gene unclear. The material was peripheral blood, obtained before any cancer treatment. The CDR3 DNA reads as TGTGCCAGCAGGAAGGACCTGAACACTGAAGCTTTCTTT. Translation: CASRKDLNTEAFF.